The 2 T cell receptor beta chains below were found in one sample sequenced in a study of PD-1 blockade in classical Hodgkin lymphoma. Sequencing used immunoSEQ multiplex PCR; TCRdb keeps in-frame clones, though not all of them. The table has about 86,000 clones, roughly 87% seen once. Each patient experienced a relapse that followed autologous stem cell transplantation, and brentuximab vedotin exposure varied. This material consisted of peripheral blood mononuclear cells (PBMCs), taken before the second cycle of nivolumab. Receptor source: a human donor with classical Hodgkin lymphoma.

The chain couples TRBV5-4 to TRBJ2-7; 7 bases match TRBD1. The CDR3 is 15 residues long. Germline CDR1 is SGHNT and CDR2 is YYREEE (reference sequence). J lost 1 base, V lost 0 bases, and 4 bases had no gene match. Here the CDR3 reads CASSLGQGFSYEQYF. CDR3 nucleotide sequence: TGTGCCAGCAGCTTGGGACAGGGTTTTTCCTACGAGCAGTACTTC.

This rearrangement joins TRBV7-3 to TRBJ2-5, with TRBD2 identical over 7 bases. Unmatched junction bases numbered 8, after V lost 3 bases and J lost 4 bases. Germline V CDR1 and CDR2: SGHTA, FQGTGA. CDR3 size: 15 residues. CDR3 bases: TGTGCCAGCAGCTTTAGGGGAGGGCCGGGAGAGACCCAGTACTTC. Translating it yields CASSFRGGPGETQYF. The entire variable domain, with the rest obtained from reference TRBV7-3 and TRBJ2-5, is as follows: GAGVSQTPSNKVTEKGKYVELRCDPISGHTALYWYRQSLGQGPEFLIYFQGTGAADDSGLPNDRFFAVRPEGSVSTLKIQRTERGDSAVYLCASSFRGGPGETQYFGPGTRLLVL.